Shown below are 21 T cell receptor beta chains from a single sample sequenced in a study of regulatory T cells in long-lasting Graves disease. iRepertoire HTBI primers and Arm-PCR of CDR3 regions built TCR beta libraries. Each CDR3 protein gets one entry after TCRdb re-called the multiplex PCR reads with MiXCR. The table includes about 440,000 distinct CDR3 sequences, about 15% detected once. Time point described: newly diagnosed GD, antithyroid drugs for less than 3 months. With RNA extracted from PBMCs as input, the TCR library was made. These sequences were also reported in another study, on T cells in Graves' hyperthyroidism and ophthalmopathy.

Sequenced here: peripheral blood mononuclear cells (PBMCs), sampled at new diagnosis, from a patient treated with antithyroid drugs. These receptors all stem from a woman aged 25 to 39 with Graves disease.

This clonotype has only a few counts. The chain uses TRBV18 and TRBJ1-5; 7 nucleotides agree with TRBD1. With 5 bases clipped from V and 1 base from J, the junction kept 5 bases outside the gene matches. In germline, CDR1 is KGHSH, CDR2 LQKENI. The CDR3 covers 15 residues. The chain's CDR3 is CASSTSTGSNQPQHF. DNA of the CDR3: TGTGCCAGCTCAACCTCGACAGGGAGCAATCAGCCCCAGCATTTT.

This clonotype appeared many times. CDR3 sequence: CSARADRGSYEQYF. As DNA, the CDR3 is TGCAGTGCTAGAGCGGACAGGGGTTCCTACGAGCAGTACTTC. The chain employs TRBV20-1 and TRBJ2-7; 9 nucleotides agree with TRBD1. With V trimmed by 1 base and J by 1 base, 2 bases remained unmatched. Germline lookup yields CDR1 DFQATT and CDR2 SNEGSKA (reference sequence). The CDR3 consists of 14 residues.

The chain links TRBV5-1 to TRBJ2-1, with TRBD1 as a possible D gene (5 bases). This CDR3 region has 18 residues. Trimming removed 5 bases from V and 0 bases from J, with 21 bases in between. Germline V lookup: CDR1 SGHRS, CDR2 YFSETQ. CDR3 bases: TGCGCCAGCAGTCGGATATTCGACAGCCCGAGCTCCTACAATGAGCAGTTCTTC. It is translated as CASSRIFDSPSSYNEQFF.

The DNA for the CDR3 is TGTGCCAGCAGTCCCCTCCAGCTCATCCGGGGCTCCCAGCCCCAGCATTTT. Translating it yields CASSPLQLIRGSQPQHF. The V gene is TRBV6-1, the J gene TRBJ1-5; maybe TRBD1 (5 bases). The germline gives CDR1 MNHNS, CDR2 SASEGT. Trimming removed 5 bases at V and 7 bases at J, with 24 bases between. This CDR3 spans 17 amino acids.

The V and J genes are TRBV14 and TRBJ2-5; the D is unclear. The end of the DNA aligns better with TRBJ2-1, so the J call may be wrong. The CDR3 loop spans 13 amino acids. The germline V gene has CDR1 SGHDN and CDR2 FVKESK. CDR3 region: CASSQKRGYEQFF. CDR3 in DNA: TGTGCCAGCAGCCAAAAGAGAGGCTATGAGCAGTTCTTC.

The chain employs TRBV9 and TRBJ2-7; 9 bases fit TRBD2. The CDR3 runs 15 residues. The ends lost 0 bases at V and 3 bases at J; junction bases unmatched: 4. Germline loops: CDR1 SGDLS, CDR2 YYNGEE. The CDR3 nucleotides are TGTGCCAGCAGCGTAGGTGAAGCGGGGGGCTACGAGCAGTACTTC. This sequence encodes CASSVGEAGGYEQYF.

This clonotype has a handful of counts. In nucleotides, the CDR3 is TGCGCCAGCAGCCCGGACAGGGTGGACGAGCAGTTCTTC. Its translation is CASSPDRVDEQFF. This chain joins TRBV5-1 and TRBJ2-1; 8 nucleotides match TRBD1. The germline CDR1 and CDR2 sequences are SGHRS and YFSETQ. This CDR3 contains 13 residues. V lost 4 bases, J lost 10 bases, and 7 bases stayed unmatched.

This chain uses TRBV7-2 with TRBJ2-3; 14 bases align to TRBD2. The CDR3 runs to 16 residues. Trimming cost V 5 bases and J 1 base; bases outside gene matches: 2. Germline CDR1 reads SGHTA; CDR2 reads FQGNSA. CDR3 bases: TGTGCCAGCAGCATGGGACTAGCGGGAGGCACAGATACGCAGTATTTT. It is translated as CASSMGLAGGTDTQYF.

The sample holds one count of this clonotype. Given a far larger clone just one base away, this is likely a sequencing read error. The chain couples TRBV11-3 to TRBJ2-3; D is uncertain. The J call may not be correct, given that the DNA end is closer to TRBJ2-7. CDR3 length: 13 residues. The germline CDR1 and CDR2 sequences are SGHNT and YENEEA. The CDR3, as DNA: TGTGCCAGCAGGGAAGGGATGGGGAATGAGCAGTACTTC. Translation: CASREGMGNEQYF.

This clonotype was observed many times. This chain connects TRBV9 to TRBJ2-7, with 12 nucleotides matching TRBD2. The CDR3 has 19 residues. J lost 2 bases, V lost 0 bases, and 12 bases had no gene match. In germline, CDR1 is SGDLS, CDR2 YYNGEE. For the CDR3, the DNA is TGTGCCAGCAGCGTAGACCCCCCATGGACTAGCGGGGTCCCCTACGAGCAGTACTTC. Its protein product is CASSVDPPWTSGVPYEQYF.

There are many counts of this clonotype. CDR3 nucleotide sequence: TGCAGTGCTAGGGGGCGGGACAGGGCGGCTGAAAAACTGTTTTTT. This codes for CSARGRDRAAEKLFF. This rearrangement joins TRBV20-1 to TRBJ1-4; TRBD1 matches 9 bases. CDR1 is DFQATT and CDR2 is SNEGSKA in the germline V gene (reference sequence). This CDR3 comprises 15 residues. V lost 3 bases to trimming and J lost 7 bases; unmatched junction nucleotides: 9.

The gene calls are TRBV12-3 or TRBV12-4 and TRBJ2-1; D uncertain. The CDR3 is made up of 14 amino acids. Trimming pared 0 bases from V and 10 bases from J, leaving 13 bases between. CDR3 DNA: TGTGCCAGCAGTTTAGCTCGAAGCCCCCAGGAGCAGTTCTTC. Protein sequence: CASSLARSPQEQFF.

This clonotype was recorded at least ten times. The chain carries TRBV20-1 and TRBJ2-7, with D possibly matching TRBD1 (6 bases). V lost 4 bases, J lost 2 bases, and 12 bases lay in between. Germline V gene data show CDR1 as DFQATT and CDR2 as SNEGSKA (reference sequence). CDR3 length: 13 amino acids. DNA of the CDR3: TGCAGTGCTACCACCGGGACAACCTACGAGCAGTACTTC. Translated, it gives CSATTGTTYEQYF.

This clonotype has more than one count but fewer than ten. A single base separates this from a much larger clone, so it may be a read error. The CDR3 sequence: CASSPGRARVLGETQYF. CDR3 DNA: TGTGCCAGCAGCCCCGGCAGAGCCCGGGTCTTGGGAGAGACCCAGTACTTC. V is TRBV12-3 or TRBV12-4 and J is TRBJ2-5; no clear D gene. The length of the CDR3 is 17 residues. Deletions cut 6 bases from V and 4 bases from J, with 24 bases between.

The chain combines TRBV20-1 with TRBJ1-2; perhaps TRBD1 as D (6 bases). The CDR3 covers 14 residues. Germline CDR1 reads DFQATT; CDR2 reads SNEGSKA (reference sequence). V was pared by 3 bases and J by 4 bases, with 15 bases between. The CDR3 DNA follows: TGCAGTGCTAGGGCCGGACAGTTGCTCTATGGCTACACCTTC. This gives the protein CSARAGQLLYGYTF.

At least ten counts were recorded for this clonotype. V gene TRBV12-3 or TRBV12-4 combines with J gene TRBJ2-3, with 11 bases matching TRBD2. The CDR3 contains 15 residues. J lost 4 bases, V lost 6 bases, and 6 bases had no gene match. The CDR3 loop reads CASRALAGGSDTQYF. The CDR3 nucleotides are TGTGCCAGCAGGGCTCTAGCGGGAGGTTCAGATACGCAGTATTTT.

About this clonotype: A read error is possible here, since a much larger clone lies one base away. V and J are TRBV24-1 and TRBJ1-2; no firm D call. The V gene's germline CDR1 is KGHDR and CDR2 SFDVKD. V was trimmed by 8 bases and J by 4 bases, leaving 25 bases between them. This CDR3 has 17 amino acids. The chain's CDR3 is CATKMAPKSLNIYGYTF. The CDR3 DNA follows: TGTGCCACCAAGATGGCTCCCAAATCGTTGAATATCTATGGCTACACCTTC.

The sample holds many counts of this clonotype. The chain combines TRBV18 with TRBJ2-1, with D hard to call. The CDR3 runs 11 residues. CDR1 KGHSH and CDR2 LQKENI come from the germline V gene. V lost 5 bases, J lost 6 bases, and 5 bases lay in between. CDR3 sequence: CASSISNEQFF. The CDR3 nucleotides read TGTGCCAGCTCAATTAGCAATGAGCAGTTCTTC.

The rearrangement links TRBV6-2 or TRBV6-3 to TRBJ1-1, with 7 nucleotides matching TRBD1. Germline loops: CDR1 MNHEY, CDR2 SVGEGT. CDR3 length: 12 amino acids. The junction had 5 bases not matched to a gene; V was cut back by 2 bases and J by 11 bases. CDR3 amino acids: CASSYQQGNAFF. The CDR3 coding sequence is TGTGCCAGCAGTTACCAACAGGGGAATGCTTTCTTT.

This clonotype was recorded a few times. The chain uses TRBV7-9 and TRBJ1-3; D possibly corresponds to TRBD1 (6 bases). The V gene's germline CDR1 is SEHNR and CDR2 FQNEAQ (reference sequence). Between the trimmed V and J ends, which lost 6 bases and 0 bases, there was a span of 12 bases. The CDR3 is made up of 15 amino acids. Here the CDR3 DNA reads TGTGCCAGCAGGTGGACAGCTATCTCTGGAAACACCATATATTTT. Residues: CASRWTAISGNTIYF.

This clonotype was seen a few times. Since a far larger clone is one base different, this is likely a read error. J is TRBJ2-3 and V is TRBV6-1, with D possibly being TRBD2 (6 bases). Germline assignment: CDR1 MNHNS and CDR2 SASEGT. CDR3 size: 14 residues. Here the CDR3 DNA reads TGTGCCAGCGGTGAAGCTAGCGGCACAGATACGCAGTATTTT. This sequence encodes CASGEASGTDTQYF.